Judged by abundance, the clone carrying this T cell receptor beta chain is medium-sized. Its target is unknown. A library prepared for alpha chains yielded this beta chain as an off-target read; its size is of little meaning. The sample is drawn from a study of spatial heterogeneity in lung cancer. Overall study context: Fewer alpha-chain than beta-chain sequences were consistently detected. Findings and limits, study-wide: Tumors with more nonsynonymous mutations had more expanded intratumoral alpha and beta TCRs.

TCR cDNA molecules each had a unique molecular identifier. TCRdb passed the 5' RACE reads through MiXCR, listing each CDR3 protein once. The sample holds about 7,000 distinct CDR3 sequences, over 10% seen once. The time point denotes: sample taken at primary tumor resection. The donors, about 78 patients with untreated early-stage non-small cell lung cancer, provided the samples. This CDR3 region has 11 residues. V lost 6 bases and J lost 6; bases outside the gene matches: 3. Germline V gives CDR1 SQVTM, CDR2 ANQGSEA. The chain combines TRBV29-1 with TRBJ2-3, with TRBD1 matching 7 bases. Sequencing used lung tumor tissue, obtained at surgery. The source is a male donor with early-stage non-small cell lung cancer. The CDR3 DNA is TGCAGCGTGTGGACAGGCGATACGCAGTATTTT. The encoded protein is CSVWTGDTQYF.